This T cell receptor beta chain was retrieved from a study of immune evolution from preneoplasia to lung adenocarcinoma. Study-wide context: HLA loss of heterozygosity: roughly 6.6% AIS, about 15% MIA, around 33% ADC, none AAH.

V lost 7 bases and J 5 bases, leaving 14 bases between the germline ends. The CDR3 extends over 12 amino acids. Germline CDR1 GTSNPN, CDR2 SVGIG (reference sequence). TCRdb's table, derived via immunoSEQ multiplex PCR, lists solely in-frame clones and lacks some. The table shows fewer than 6,500 clones, with around 67% occurring only once. This clone appeared a few times. Antigen specificity is unknown. Histologic diagnosis was independently verified by two lung pathologists. Broader study findings: KRAS-mutant nodules had the highest T cell clonality. Top clone share appeared to fall from AAH through AIS, MIA, adenocarcinoma.

Sequenced: FFPE lung adenocarcinoma in situ tissue. The V and J genes are TRBV30 and TRBJ2-5; possibly TRBD1 or TRBD2 for D (5 bases each). The clonotype originates from a donor at least 70 years old with lung adenocarcinoma. CDR3 sequence (DNA): TGTGCCTCAGGGAGACCAGGGGAGACCCAGTACTTC. Protein: CASGRPGETQYF.